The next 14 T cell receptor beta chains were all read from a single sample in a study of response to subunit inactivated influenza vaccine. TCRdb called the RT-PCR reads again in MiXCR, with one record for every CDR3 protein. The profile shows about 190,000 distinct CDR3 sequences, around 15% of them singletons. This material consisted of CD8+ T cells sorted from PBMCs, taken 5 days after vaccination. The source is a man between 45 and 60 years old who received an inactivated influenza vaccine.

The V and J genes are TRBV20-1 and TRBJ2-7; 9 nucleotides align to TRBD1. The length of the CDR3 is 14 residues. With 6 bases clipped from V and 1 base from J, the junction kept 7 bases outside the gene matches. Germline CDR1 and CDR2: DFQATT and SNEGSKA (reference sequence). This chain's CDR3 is CSAVDRGGSYEQYF. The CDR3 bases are TGCAGTGCCGTGGACAGGGGAGGTTCCTACGAGCAGTACTTC.

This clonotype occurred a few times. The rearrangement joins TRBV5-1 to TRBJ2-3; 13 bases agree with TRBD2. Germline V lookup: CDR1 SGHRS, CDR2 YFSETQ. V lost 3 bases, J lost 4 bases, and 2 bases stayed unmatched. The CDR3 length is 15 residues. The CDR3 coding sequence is TGCGCCAGCAGCTCGACTAGCGGGGGGTCAGATACGCAGTATTTT. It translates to CASSSTSGGSDTQYF.

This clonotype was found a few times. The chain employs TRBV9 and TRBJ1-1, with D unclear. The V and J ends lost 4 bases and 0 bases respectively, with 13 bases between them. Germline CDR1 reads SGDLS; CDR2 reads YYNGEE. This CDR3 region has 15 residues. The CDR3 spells CASSLDGGLNTEAFF. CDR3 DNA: TGTGCCAGCAGCCTGGATGGCGGATTGAACACTGAAGCTTTCTTT. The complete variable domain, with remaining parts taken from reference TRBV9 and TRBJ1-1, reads DSGVTQTPKHLITATGQRVTLRCSPRSGDLSVYWYQQSLDQGLQFLIQYYNGEERAKGNILERFSAQQFPDLHSELNLSSLELGDSALYFCASSLDGGLNTEAFFGQGTRLTVV.

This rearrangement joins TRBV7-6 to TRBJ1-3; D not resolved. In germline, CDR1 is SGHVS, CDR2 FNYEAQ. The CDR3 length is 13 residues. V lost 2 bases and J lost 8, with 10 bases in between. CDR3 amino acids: CASSLMGIDTIYF. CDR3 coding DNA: TGTGCCAGCAGCTTAATGGGAATAGACACCATATATTTT.

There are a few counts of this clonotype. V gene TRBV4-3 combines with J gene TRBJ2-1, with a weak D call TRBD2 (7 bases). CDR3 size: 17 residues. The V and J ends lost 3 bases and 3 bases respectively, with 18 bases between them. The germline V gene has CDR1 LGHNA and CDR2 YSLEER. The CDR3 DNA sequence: TGCGCCAGCAGCCACCTTGAGGGGGAGGGCGGCTACAATGAGCAGTTCTTC. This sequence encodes CASSHLEGEGGYNEQFF.

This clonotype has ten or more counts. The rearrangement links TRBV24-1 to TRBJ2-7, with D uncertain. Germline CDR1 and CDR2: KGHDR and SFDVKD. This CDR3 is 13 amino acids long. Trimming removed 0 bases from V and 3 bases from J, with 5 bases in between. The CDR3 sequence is CATSDLRGYEQYF. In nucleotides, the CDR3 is TGTGCCACCAGTGATTTGCGCGGCTACGAGCAGTACTTC.

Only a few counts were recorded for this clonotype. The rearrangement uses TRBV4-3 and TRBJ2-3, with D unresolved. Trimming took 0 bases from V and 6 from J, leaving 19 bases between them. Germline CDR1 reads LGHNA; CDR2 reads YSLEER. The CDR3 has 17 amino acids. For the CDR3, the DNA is TGCGCCAGCAGCCAAGAGGCGGCAGAGATCACTTGGGATACGCAGTATTTT. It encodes CASSQEAAEITWDTQYF.

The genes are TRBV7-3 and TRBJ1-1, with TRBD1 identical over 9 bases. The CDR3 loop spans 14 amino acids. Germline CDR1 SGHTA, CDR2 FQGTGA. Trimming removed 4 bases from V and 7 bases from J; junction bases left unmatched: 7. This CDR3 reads CASSSSTGGDEAFF. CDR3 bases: TGTGCCAGCAGCTCATCGACAGGGGGTGATGAAGCTTTCTTT.

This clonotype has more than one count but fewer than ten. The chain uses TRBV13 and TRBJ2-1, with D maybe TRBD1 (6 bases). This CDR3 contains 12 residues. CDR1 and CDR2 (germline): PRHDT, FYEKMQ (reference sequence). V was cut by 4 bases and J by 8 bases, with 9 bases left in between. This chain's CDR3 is CASSSDRYEQFF. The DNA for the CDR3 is TGTGCCAGCAGCTCAGACAGGTATGAGCAGTTCTTC.

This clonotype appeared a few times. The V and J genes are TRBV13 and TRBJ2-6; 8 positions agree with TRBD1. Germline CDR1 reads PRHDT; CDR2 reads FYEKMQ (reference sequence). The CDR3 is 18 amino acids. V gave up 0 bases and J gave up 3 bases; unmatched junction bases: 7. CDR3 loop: CASSLGPGGPDGANVLTF. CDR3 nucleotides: TGTGCCAGCAGCTTAGGCCCAGGGGGCCCTGATGGGGCCAACGTCCTGACTTTC. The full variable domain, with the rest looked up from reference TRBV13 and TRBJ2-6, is AAGVIQSPRHLIKEKRETATLKCYPIPRHDTVYWYQQGPGQDPQFLISFYEKMQSDKGSIPDRFSAQQFSDYHSELNMSSLELGDSALYFCASSLGPGGPDGANVLTFGAGSRLTVL.

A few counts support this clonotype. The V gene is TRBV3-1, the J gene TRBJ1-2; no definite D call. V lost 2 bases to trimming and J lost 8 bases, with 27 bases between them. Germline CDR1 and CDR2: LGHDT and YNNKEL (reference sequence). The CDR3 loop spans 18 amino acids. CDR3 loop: CASSQLGSLGPGEMGYTF. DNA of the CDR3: TGTGCCAGCAGCCAACTGGGCAGTCTAGGACCCGGGGAGATGGGCTACACCTTC.

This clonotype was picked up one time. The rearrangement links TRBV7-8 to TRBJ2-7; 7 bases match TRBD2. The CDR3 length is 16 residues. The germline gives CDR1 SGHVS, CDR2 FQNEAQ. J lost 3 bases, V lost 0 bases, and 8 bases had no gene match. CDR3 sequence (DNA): TGTGCCAGCAGCTTAGCGTCGGCTAGCGGATACTACGAGCAGTACTTC. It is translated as CASSLASASGYYEQYF.

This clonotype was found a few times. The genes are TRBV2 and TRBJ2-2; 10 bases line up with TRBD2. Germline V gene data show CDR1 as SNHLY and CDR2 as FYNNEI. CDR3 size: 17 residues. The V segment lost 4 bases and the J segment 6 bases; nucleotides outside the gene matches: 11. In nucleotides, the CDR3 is TGTGCCAGCAGTGTAACTAGCGGGGTTACACGGGCCGGGGAGCTGTTTTTT. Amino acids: CASSVTSGVTRAGELFF. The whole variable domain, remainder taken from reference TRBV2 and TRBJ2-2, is EPEVTQTPSHQVTQMGQEVILRCVPISNHLYFYWYRQILGQKVEFLVSFYNNEISEKSEIFDDQFSVERPDGSNFTLKIRSTKLEDSAMYFCASSVTSGVTRAGELFFGEGSRLTVL.

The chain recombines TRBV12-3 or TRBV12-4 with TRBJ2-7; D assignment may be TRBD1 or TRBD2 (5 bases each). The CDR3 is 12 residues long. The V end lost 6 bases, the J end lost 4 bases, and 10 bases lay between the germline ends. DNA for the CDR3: TGTGCCAGCAGGGTTGGGGGTTACGAGCAGTACTTC. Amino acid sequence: CASRVGGYEQYF.